This T cell receptor beta chain was profiled in a study of beta chain features in type 1 diabetes. Trimming removed 2 bases at V and 1 base at J, with 9 bases between. The V gene's germline CDR1 is GTSNPN and CDR2 SVGIG (reference sequence). This CDR3 has 14 amino acids. Findings and caveats of the study: Within the patient group, naive, central memory and Treg TCRB repertoires appeared more similar to each other than within healthy donors.

Sorting that relied on CD45RO/CCR7/CD25/CD127/CD95/CD27 yielded CD4+ naive, central memory, regulatory and stem cell-like memory cells. Expressed TCRB transcripts got sequenced, as all isolated RNA was reverse transcribed. Each sample of naive, central memory or regulatory T cells had, on average, approximately 3.5 million reads. Libraries were prepared by immunoSEQ multiplex PCR; TCRdb keeps only in-frame clonotypes and omits some of them. Of 430,000 or so clones in the sample, around 10% were seen once. This clone has a handful of counts. What it binds is unknown. The clonotype was recovered from a woman aged 18-29 years in good health. Source material: naive CD4+ T cells from blood. This chain joins TRBV30 and TRBJ1-5; unclear D gene. The CDR3 sequence: CAWSLLRSNQPQHF. In DNA form, the CDR3 reads TGTGCCTGGAGTCTCCTACGGAGCAATCAGCCCCAGCATTTT.